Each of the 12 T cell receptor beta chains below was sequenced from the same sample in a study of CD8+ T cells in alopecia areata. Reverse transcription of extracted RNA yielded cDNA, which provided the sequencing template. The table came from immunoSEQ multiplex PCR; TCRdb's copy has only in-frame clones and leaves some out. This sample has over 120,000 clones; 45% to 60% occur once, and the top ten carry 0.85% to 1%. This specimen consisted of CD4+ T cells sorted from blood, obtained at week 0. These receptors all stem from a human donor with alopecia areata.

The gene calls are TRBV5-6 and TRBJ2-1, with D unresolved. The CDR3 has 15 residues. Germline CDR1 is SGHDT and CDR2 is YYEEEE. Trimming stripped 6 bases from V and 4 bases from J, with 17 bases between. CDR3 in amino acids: CASIAIRPTYNEQFF. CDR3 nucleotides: TGTGCCAGCATCGCGATTCGGCCTACATACAATGAGCAGTTCTTC.

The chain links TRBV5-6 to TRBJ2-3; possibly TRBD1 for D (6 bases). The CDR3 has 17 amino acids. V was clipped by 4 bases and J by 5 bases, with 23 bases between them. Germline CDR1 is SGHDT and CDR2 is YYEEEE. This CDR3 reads CASSQSPGTPKGDTQYF. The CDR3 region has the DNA TGTGCCAGCAGCCAAAGCCCCGGGACACCCAAGGGAGATACGCAGTATTTT.

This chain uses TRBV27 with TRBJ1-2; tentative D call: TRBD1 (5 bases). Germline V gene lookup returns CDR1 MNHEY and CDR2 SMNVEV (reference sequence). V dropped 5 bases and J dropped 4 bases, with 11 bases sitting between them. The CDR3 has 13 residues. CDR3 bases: TGTGCCAGCAGTACCCGACAGCTCTATGGCTACACCTTC. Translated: CASSTRQLYGYTF.

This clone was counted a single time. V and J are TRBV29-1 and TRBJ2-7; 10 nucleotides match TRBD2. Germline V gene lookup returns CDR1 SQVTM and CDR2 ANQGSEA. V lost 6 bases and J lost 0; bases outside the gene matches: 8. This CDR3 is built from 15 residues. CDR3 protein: CSVAKLAGLSYEQYF. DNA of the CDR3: TGCAGCGTGGCCAAACTAGCGGGGCTCTCCTACGAGCAGTACTTC.

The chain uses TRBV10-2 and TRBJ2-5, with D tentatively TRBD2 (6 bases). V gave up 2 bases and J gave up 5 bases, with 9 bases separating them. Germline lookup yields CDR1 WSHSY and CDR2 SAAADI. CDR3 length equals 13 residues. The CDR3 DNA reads TGCGCCAGCAGTGAGGGCGGGAAGGAGACCCAGTACTTC. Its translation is CASSEGGKETQYF.

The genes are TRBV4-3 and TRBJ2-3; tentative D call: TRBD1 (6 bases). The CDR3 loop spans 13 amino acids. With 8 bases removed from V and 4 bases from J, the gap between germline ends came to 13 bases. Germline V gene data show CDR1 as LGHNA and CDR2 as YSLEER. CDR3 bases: TGCGCCAGCGGGACACGGCCCTCAGATACGCAGTATTTT. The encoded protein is CASGTRPSDTQYF.

The chain's CDR3 is CASSLNRNTGELFF. The CDR3 nucleotides read TGTGCCAGCAGCTTGAACAGAAACACCGGGGAGCTGTTTTTT. The chain has TRBV11-2 and TRBJ2-2; D unresolved. There are 14 residues in the CDR3. CDR1 is SGHAT and CDR2 is FQNNGV in the germline V gene. V gave up 3 bases and J gave up 2 bases, with 7 bases separating them.

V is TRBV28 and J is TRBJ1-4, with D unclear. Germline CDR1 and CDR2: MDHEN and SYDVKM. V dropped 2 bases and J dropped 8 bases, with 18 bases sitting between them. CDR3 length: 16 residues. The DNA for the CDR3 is TGTGCCAGCAGTTTAGGGAGTCGGCGACTTATCGAAAAACTGTTTTTT. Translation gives CASSLGSRRLIEKLFF.

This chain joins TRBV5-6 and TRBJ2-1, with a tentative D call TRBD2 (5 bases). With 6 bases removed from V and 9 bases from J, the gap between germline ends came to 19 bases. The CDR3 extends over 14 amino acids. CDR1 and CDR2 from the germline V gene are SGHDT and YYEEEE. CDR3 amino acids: CASILGISDSEQFF. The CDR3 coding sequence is TGTGCCAGCATCCTTGGGATTAGCGATAGTGAGCAGTTCTTC.

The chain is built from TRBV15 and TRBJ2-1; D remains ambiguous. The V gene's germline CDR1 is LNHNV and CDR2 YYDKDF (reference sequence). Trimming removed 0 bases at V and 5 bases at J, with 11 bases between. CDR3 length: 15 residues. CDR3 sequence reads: CATSRDRTRNNEQFF. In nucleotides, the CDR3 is TGTGCCACCAGCAGAGATCGTACCCGGAACAATGAGCAGTTCTTC.

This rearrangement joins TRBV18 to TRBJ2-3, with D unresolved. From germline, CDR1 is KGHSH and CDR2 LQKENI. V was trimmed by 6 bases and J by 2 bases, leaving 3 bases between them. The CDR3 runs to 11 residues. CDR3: CASSTTDTQYF. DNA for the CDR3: TGTGCCAGCTCGACCACAGATACGCAGTATTTT. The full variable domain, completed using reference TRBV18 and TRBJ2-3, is NAGVMQNPRHLVRRRGQEARLRCSPMKGHSHVYWYRQLPEEGLKFMVYLQKENIIDESGMPKERFSAEFPKEGPSILRIQQVVRGDSAAYFCASSTTDTQYFGPGTRLTVL.

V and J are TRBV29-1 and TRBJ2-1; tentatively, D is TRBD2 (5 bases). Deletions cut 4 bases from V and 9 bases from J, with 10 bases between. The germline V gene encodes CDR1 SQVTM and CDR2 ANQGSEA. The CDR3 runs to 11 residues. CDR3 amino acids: CSVGERIEQFF. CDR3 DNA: TGCAGCGTTGGGGAGCGTATTGAGCAGTTCTTC.